The present T cell receptor (beta chain) was sequenced within a study of T cell responses to AZD1222 COVID-19 vaccine. General study findings and limits: The study sampled repertoires only after the peak T cell response. Nearly half of unique spike-specific TCRs reportedly avoided B.1.351 and B.1.1.7 mutated regions. Baseline seropositivity occurred in only 5 to 7 AZD1222 recipients.

TCRdb's copy holds only in-frame clones and misses some; the assay was immunoSEQ multiplex PCR. The table includes approximately 150,000 clones, 90% to 95% detected once. This clone has only one observation. The target antigen is unknown. This TCR was sampled from an adult in good health. The specimen comprised peripheral blood, sampled on day 0 of MenACWY control vaccination.

The CDR3 loop reads CAWSPGGPNEKLFF. CDR3 in DNA: TGTGCCTGGAGTCCCGGGGGCCCGAATGAAAAACTGTTTTTT. The chain has TRBV30 and TRBJ1-4, with D maybe TRBD1 (6 bases). The CDR3 has 14 amino acids. Per the germline V gene, CDR1 is GTSNPN and CDR2 is SVGIG (reference sequence). V lost 2 bases and J lost 5, with 12 bases in between.